These 3 T cell receptor beta chains originate from one sample sequenced in a study of OX40 agonist ivuxolimab in advanced cancers. Only in-frame clones appear in the TCRdb table, and some are missing; sequencing was by immunoSEQ multiplex PCR. This repertoire shows about 32,000 clones, approximately 86% found once; its top ten account for about 53%. The sample in question was CD4+ or CD8+ T cells sorted from blood, obtained in a trial of the OX40 agonist ivuxolimab. These receptors came from an adult with an advanced solid tumor such as melanoma, head and neck, liver or kidney cancer.

This sequence joins TRBV13 and TRBJ1-2, with D tentatively TRBD1 (5 bases). In germline, CDR1 is PRHDT, CDR2 FYEKMQ (reference sequence). The CDR3 runs to 15 residues. V lost 3 bases and J 5 bases, leaving 16 bases between the germline ends. CDR3 bases: TGTGCCAGCAGCTTCCGAGGGGACGGTTATTATGGCTACACCTTC. Translating it yields CASSFRGDGYYGYTF.

The chain employs TRBV29-1 and TRBJ2-7; maybe TRBD1 (5 bases). Germline CDR1 is SQVTM and CDR2 is ANQGSEA. There are 11 residues in the CDR3. The V and J ends lost 7 bases and 9 bases respectively, with 16 bases between them. Here the CDR3 reads CSADGQRGQYF. CDR3 sequence (DNA): TGCAGCGCCGACGGACAAAGGGGGCAGTACTTC.

The chain recombines TRBV25-1 with TRBJ2-7; D not certain. The V and J ends lost 3 bases and 9 bases respectively, with 12 bases between them. CDR1 is MGHDK, CDR2 SYGVNS, per germline. This CDR3 has 12 amino acids. The CDR3 here is CASSEDLNRQYF. CDR3 DNA sequence: TGTGCCAGCAGTGAGGACCTAAATCGGCAGTACTTC.